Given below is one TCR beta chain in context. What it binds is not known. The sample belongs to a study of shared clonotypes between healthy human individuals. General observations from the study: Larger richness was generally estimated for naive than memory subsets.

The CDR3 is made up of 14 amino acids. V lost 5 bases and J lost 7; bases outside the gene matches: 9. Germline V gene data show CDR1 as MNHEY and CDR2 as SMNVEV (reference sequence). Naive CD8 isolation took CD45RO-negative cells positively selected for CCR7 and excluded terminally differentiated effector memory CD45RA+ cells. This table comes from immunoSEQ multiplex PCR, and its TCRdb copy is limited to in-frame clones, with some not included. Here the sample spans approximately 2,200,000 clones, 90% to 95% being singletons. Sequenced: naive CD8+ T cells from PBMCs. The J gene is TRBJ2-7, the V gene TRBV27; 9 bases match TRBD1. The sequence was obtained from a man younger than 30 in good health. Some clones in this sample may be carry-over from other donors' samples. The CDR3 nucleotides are TGTGCCAGCAGTCGGACAGGGGATCTTAGGGAGCAGTACTTC. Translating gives CASSRTGDLREQYF.